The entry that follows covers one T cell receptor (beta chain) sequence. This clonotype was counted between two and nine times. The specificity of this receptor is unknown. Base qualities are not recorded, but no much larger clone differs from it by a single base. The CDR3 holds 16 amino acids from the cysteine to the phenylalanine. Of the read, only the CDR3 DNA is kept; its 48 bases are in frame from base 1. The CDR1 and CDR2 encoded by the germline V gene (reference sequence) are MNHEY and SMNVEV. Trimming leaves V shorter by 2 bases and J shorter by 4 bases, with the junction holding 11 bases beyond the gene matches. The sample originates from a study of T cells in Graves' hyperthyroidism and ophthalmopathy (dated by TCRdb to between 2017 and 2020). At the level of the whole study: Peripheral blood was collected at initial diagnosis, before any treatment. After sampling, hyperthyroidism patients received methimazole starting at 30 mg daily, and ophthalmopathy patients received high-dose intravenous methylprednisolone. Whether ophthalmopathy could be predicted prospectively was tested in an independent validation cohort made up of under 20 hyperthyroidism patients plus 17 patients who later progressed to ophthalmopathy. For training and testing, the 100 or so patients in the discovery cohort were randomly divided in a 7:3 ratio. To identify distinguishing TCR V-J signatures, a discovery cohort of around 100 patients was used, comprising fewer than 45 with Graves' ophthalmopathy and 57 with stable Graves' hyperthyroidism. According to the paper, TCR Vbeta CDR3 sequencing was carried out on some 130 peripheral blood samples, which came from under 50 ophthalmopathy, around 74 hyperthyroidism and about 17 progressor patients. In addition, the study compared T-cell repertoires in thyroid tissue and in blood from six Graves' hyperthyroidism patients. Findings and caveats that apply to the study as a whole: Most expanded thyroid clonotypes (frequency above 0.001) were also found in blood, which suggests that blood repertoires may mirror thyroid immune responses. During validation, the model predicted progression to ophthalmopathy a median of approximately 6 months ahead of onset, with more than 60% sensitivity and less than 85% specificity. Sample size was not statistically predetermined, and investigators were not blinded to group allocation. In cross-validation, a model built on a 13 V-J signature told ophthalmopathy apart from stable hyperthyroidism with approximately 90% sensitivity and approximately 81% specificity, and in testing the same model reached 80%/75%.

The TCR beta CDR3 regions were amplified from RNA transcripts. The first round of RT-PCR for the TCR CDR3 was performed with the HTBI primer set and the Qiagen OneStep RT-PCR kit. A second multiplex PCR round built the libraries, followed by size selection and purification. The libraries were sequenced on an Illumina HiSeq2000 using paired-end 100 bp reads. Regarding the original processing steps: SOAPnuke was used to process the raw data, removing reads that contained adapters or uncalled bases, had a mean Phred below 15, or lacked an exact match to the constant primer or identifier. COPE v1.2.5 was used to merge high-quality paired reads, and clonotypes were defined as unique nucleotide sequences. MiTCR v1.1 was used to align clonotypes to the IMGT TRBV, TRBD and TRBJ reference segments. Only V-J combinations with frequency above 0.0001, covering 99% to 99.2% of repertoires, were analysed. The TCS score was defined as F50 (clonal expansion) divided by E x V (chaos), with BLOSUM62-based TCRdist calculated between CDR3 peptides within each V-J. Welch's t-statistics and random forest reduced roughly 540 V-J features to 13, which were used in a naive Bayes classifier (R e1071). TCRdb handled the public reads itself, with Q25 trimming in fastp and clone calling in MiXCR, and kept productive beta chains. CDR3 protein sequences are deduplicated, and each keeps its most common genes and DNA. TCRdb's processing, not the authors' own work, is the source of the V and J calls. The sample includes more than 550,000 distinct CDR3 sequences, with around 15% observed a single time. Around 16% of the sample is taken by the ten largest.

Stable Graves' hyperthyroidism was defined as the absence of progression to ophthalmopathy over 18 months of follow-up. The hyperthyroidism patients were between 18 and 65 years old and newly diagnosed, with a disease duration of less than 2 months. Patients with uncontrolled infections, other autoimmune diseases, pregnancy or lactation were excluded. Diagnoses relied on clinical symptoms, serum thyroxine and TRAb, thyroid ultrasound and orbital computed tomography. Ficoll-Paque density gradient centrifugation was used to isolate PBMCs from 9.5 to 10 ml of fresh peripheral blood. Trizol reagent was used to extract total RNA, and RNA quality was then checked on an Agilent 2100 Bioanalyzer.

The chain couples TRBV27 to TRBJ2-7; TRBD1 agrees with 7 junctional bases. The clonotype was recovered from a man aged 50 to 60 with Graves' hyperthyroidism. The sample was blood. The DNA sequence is TGTGCCAGCAGTTTAGACACCGGGACAGCATTTTACGAGCAGTACTTC. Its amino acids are CASSLDTGTAFYEQYF.